The clone carrying this T cell receptor beta chain has a handful of counts. The sample is drawn from a study of blood T cell repertoires in COVID-19. Only in-frame clones appear in the TCRdb table, and some are missing; sequencing was by immunoSEQ multiplex PCR. Of about 68,000 clones listed, approximately 80% are singletons. The source of this sequence is a human donor in a cohort sampled during active COVID-19. The source material was peripheral blood.

The CDR3 is CASSRGAGNSYEQYF. The CDR3 region has the DNA TGTGCCAGCAGCCGCGGTGCTGGCAACTCCTACGAGCAGTACTTC. The chain has TRBV11-2 and TRBJ2-7, with D unclear. This CDR3 is built from 15 residues. Deletions cut 5 bases from V and 0 bases from J, with 14 bases between. CDR1 and CDR2 from the germline V gene are SGHAT and FQNNGV.